Shown below are 8 T cell receptor beta chains from a single sample sequenced in a study of radiotherapy plus CTLA-4 blockade in lung cancer. The assay was immunoSEQ multiplex PCR, and TCRdb's table has in-frame clones only and misses some. Among 100,000 to 150,000 clones listed, about 83% were seen once. The sequencing here drew on peripheral blood, taken from a patient treated with radiotherapy plus ipilimumab. These receptors all come from a human donor with non-small cell lung cancer who had a partial response to radiotherapy plus ipilimumab.

The chain has TRBV27 and TRBJ1-6; D gene ambiguous. Per the germline V gene, CDR1 is MNHEY and CDR2 is SMNVEV (reference sequence). Trimming pared 3 bases from V and 5 bases from J, leaving 8 bases between. The CDR3 totals 14 residues. CDR3 sequence: CASSLLGDNSPLHF. CDR3 sequence (DNA): TGTGCCAGCAGTTTGCTCGGGGATAATTCACCCCTCCACTTT.

The rearrangement joins TRBV18 to TRBJ2-7; D gene ambiguous. CDR1 is KGHSH and CDR2 is LQKENI in the germline V gene. V lost 4 bases and J lost 1, with 8 bases in between. The CDR3 spans 13 residues. The CDR3 DNA reads TGTGCCAGCTCACGTGACATTTCCTACGAGCAGTACTTC. Protein product: CASSRDISYEQYF.

V and J are TRBV4-1 and TRBJ1-1, with 7 positions matching TRBD1. Germline V gives CDR1 MGHRA, CDR2 YSYEKL. The V and J ends lost 0 bases and 0 bases, in that order; junction bases with no gene match: 7. This CDR3 is 17 amino acids long. The CDR3 nucleotides read TGCGCCAGCAGCCAAGATGCCCGACAGGGAATGAACACTGAAGCTTTCTTT. Its translation is CASSQDARQGMNTEAFF.

The genes are TRBV6-6 and TRBJ1-5; a weak D match, TRBD1 (6 bases). There are 15 residues in the CDR3. V was shortened by 7 bases and J by 0 bases, with 13 bases between the two germline ends. Per the germline V gene, CDR1 is MNHNY and CDR2 is SVGAGI (reference sequence). The CDR3 DNA reads as TGTGCCAGCACTTCCGGGACAACTAGCAATCAGCCCCAGCATTTT. Amino acids: CASTSGTTSNQPQHF.

This clone was counted a few times. This chain joins TRBV7-2 and TRBJ1-3; D ambiguous. CDR1 and CDR2 (germline): SGHTA, FQGNSA. The V gene lost 1 base and the J gene lost 3 bases, with 4 bases spanning the gap. This CDR3 has 13 residues. CDR3 protein: CASSLDRGNTIYF. The CDR3 DNA reads TGTGCCAGCAGCTTAGATCGTGGAAACACCATATATTTT.

The chain is built from TRBV13 and TRBJ2-3, with 9 positions matching TRBD1. With 3 bases clipped from V and 4 bases from J, the junction kept 5 bases outside the gene matches. From germline, CDR1 is PRHDT and CDR2 FYEKMQ (reference sequence). This CDR3 has 15 amino acids. The CDR3 loop reads CASSLGQGFSDTQYF. The CDR3 nucleotides read TGTGCCAGCAGCTTGGGACAGGGATTTTCAGATACGCAGTATTTT.

The chain combines TRBV27 with TRBJ1-4; 7 positions match TRBD1. Germline values: CDR1 MNHEY, CDR2 SMNVEV (reference sequence). With V trimmed by 0 bases and J by 3 bases, 13 bases remained unmatched. The CDR3 spans 19 residues. In nucleotides, the CDR3 is TGTGCCAGCAGTTTATCGCCTTCGAGGGGGCGCAGGGCTAATGAAAAACTGTTTTTT. Its protein product is CASSLSPSRGRRANEKLFF.

CDR3 sequence: CASSSLRLAGGTRDEQFF. The DNA for the CDR3 is TGTGCCAGCAGCTCCCTGAGACTAGCGGGAGGTACCCGCGATGAGCAGTTCTTC. The genes are TRBV7-6 and TRBJ2-1; TRBD2 agrees at 13 bases. This CDR3 comprises 18 residues. The V segment lost 4 bases and the J segment 8 bases; nucleotides outside the gene matches: 14. The germline gives CDR1 SGHVS, CDR2 FNYEAQ.